These T cell receptor beta chains were read from a single sample in a study of CD8+CD57+ T cells in acquired aplastic anemia. Each CDR3 protein is one row after TCRdb ran MiXCR on the reads. The repertoire includes roughly 250,000 distinct CDR3 sequences, 82% of them detected once, and about 41% sits in the top ten. Specimen: sorted CD4+, CD8+, or CD8+CD57+ T cells (not recorded which) from PBMCs. Every receptor here comes from a human donor with aplastic anemia. Both conserved end residues are part of each CDR3. The order of the fields is D gene, clone size, V gene, J gene, CDR3 protein, CDR3 DNA. D genes are given only for firm matches. Not all rows give a size; the values are once, few, many and, for expanded clones, a class.

>-|-|TRBV7-9|TRBJ2-3
CASSAGDTQSFDF
TGTGCCAGCAGCGCCGGAGACACGCAGTCTTTTGATTTT
>-|-|TRBV4-3|TRBJ2-7
CASSQDNRASYEQYF
TGCGCCAGCAGCCAGGATAACCGTGCCTCCTACGAGCAGTACTTC
>TRBD2|-|TRBV9|TRBJ2-1
CASSVGVGLGGSSYNEQFF
TGTGCCAGCAGCGTAGGGGTAGGCTTGGGGGGGAGCTCCTACAATGAGCAGTTCTTC
>-|-|TRBV7-2|TRBJ1-2
CASSLRVQRLGTSYTF
TGTGCCAGCAGCTTACGGGTACAGAGACTCGGTACTTCGTACACCTTC
>TRBD1|-|TRBV7-8|TRBJ1-2
CASSARDRGVDYGYTF
TGTGCCAGCAGCGCACGGGACAGGGGGGTGGACTATGGCTACACCTTC
>-|-|TRBV5-6|TRBJ1-2
CASSLEGTGVVSGYTF
TGTGCCAGCAGCTTGGAAGGGACCGGGGTCGTATCTGGCTACACCTTC
>TRBD2|once|TRBV12-3/TRBV12-4|TRBJ2-3
CASSSTSGVVTQYF
TGTGCCAGCAGTTCGACTAGCGGAGTCGTTACGCAGTATTTT
>-|-|TRBV7-2|TRBJ1-5
CASSLAGGPPQHF
TGTGCCAGCAGCCTAGCAGGAGGTCCCCCCCAGCATTTT
>-|-|TRBV11-3|TRBJ2-1
CASSLVLAGADEQFF
TGTGCCAGCAGCTTAGTTCTGGCTGGCGCGGATGAGCAGTTCTTC
>-|-|TRBV9|TRBJ2-1
CASSASVMGKGSQFF
TGTGCCAGCAGCGCAAGTGTGATGGGGAAAGGTTCACAGTTCTTC
>-|many|TRBV24-1|TRBJ1-2
CATSDQYGYTF
TGTGCCACCAGTGATCAGTATGGCTACACCTTC
>TRBD1|-|TRBV6-1|TRBJ2-1
CASRQGPYYNEQFF
TGTGCCAGCAGACAGGGGCCCTACTACAATGAGCAGTTCTTC
>-|-|TRBV7-9|TRBJ1-1
CASSFHRRGNTEAFF
TGTGCCAGCAGCTTTCATAGGAGAGGGAACACTGAAGCTTTCTTT
>TRBD1|-|TRBV9|TRBJ2-7
CASSAQGAYEQYF
TGTGCCAGCAGCGCTCAGGGGGCTTACGAGCAGTACTTC
>TRBD1|-|TRBV11-3|TRBJ2-1
CASSESRTGFFNEQFF
TGTGCCAGCAGCGAATCTAGGACAGGGTTTTTCAATGAGCAGTTCTTC
>TRBD2|-|TRBV11-3|TRBJ2-1
CASSLDLTAAPGGKLF
TGTGCCAGCAGCTTAGATCTGACAGCTGCCCCCGGGGGGAAGTTGTTC
>-|-|TRBV6-4|TRBJ1-6
CASSALAGGVDGSPLHF
TGTGCCAGCAGTGCGCTAGCGGGGGGAGTGGATGGGTCACCCCTCCACTTT
>TRBD2|-|TRBV9|TRBJ2-1
CASSVGAGVNEQFF
TGTGCCAGCAGCGTAGGGGCGGGAGTCAATGAGCAGTTCTTC
>-|-|TRBV7-2|TRBJ2-1
CASSERGIHEQVF
TGTGCCAGCAGCGAGAGGGGGATCCATGAGCAGGTCTTC
>-|-|TRBV2|TRBJ2-7
CATSGRGIDSEQYF
TGTGCCACCAGCGGCCGGGGCATAGATTCCGAGCAGTACTTC
>TRBD2|-|TRBV10-1|TRBJ2-1
CASSGGGVDEQFF
TGCGCCAGCAGTGGCGGGGGGGTGGATGAGCAGTTTTTC
>-|-|TRBV2|TRBJ2-1
CASSPRGDEQFF
TGTGCCAGCAGTCCTCGGGGCGATGAGCAGTTCTTC
>-|-|TRBV7-9|TRBJ1-1
CASPWAVAQIIGAFF
TGTGCCAGCCCCTGGGCGGTTGCGCAGATCATCGGAGCTTTCTTT
>-|few|TRBV10-3|TRBJ1-2
CAISDNYGYTF
TGTGCCATCAGTGATAACTATGGCTACACCTTC
>-|-|TRBV11-3|TRBJ2-3
CASSLEKGPDTQYF
TGTGCCAGCAGCTTAGAGAAGGGGCCCGATACGCAGTATTTT
>TRBD2|many|TRBV29-1|TRBJ2-2
CSVRGRADRTGANTGELFF
TGCAGCGTTCGCGGGAGGGCCGACCGAACCGGGGCGAACACCGGGGAGCTGTTTTTT
>TRBD1|-|TRBV20-1|TRBJ1-6
CSASRQGSSYNSPLHF
TGCAGTGCTAGCCGACAGGGGAGCTCCTATAATTCACCCCTCCACTTT
>-|-|TRBV25-1|TRBJ1-3
CASSGKDSPSNDKYF
TGTGCCAGCAGCGGAAAGGACTCCCCTTCCAACGACAAATACTTC
>-|-|TRBV7-8|TRBJ1-2
CASSLEGRSYGYTF
TGTGCCAGCAGCCTCGAGGGCCGCAGCTATGGCTACACCTTC
>-|-|TRBV7-8|TRBJ1-1
CASSLTPGMDTEAFF
TGTGCCAGCAGCTTAACGCCAGGGATGGACACTGAAGCTTTCTTT
>-|-|TRBV7-9|TRBJ2-1
CASSVGVTSSPSGQFF
TGTGCCAGCAGTGTAGGGGTTACGAGCAGTCCGTCGGGCCAGTTCTTC
>TRBD2|-|TRBV7-9|TRBJ2-1
CASSFPKSGESDEQFF
TGTGCCAGCAGCTTTCCCAAAAGCGGGGAGAGCGATGAGCAGTTCTTC
>-|-|TRBV7-2|TRBJ2-3
CASSLATATDTQYF
TGTGCCAGCAGCTTAGCGACAGCCACAGATACGCAGTATTTT
>-|-|TRBV2|TRBJ1-2
CASSQGRAGAYSF
TGTGCCAGCAGCCAAGGCCGTGCAGGTGCGTACTCTTTC
>TRBD2|-|TRBV7-3|TRBJ2-1
CASSLTGGSNEQFF
TGTGCCAGCAGCTTAACGGGGGGGTCCAATGAGCAGTTCTTC
>TRBD2|-|TRBV7-8|TRBJ2-1
CASSLTSGVTGGQFF
TGTGCCAGCAGCTTAACTAGCGGGGTTACGGGTGGACAGTTCTTC
>-|-|TRBV7-9|TRBJ2-1
CASSWGEQFF
TGTGCCAGCAGCTGGGGTGAGCAGTTCTTC
>-|-|TRBV7-2|TRBJ2-5
CASSWGSGQNTGYF
TGTGCCAGCAGCTGGGGCAGCGGGCAAAACACTGGGTACTTC
>-|-|TRBV5-5|TRBJ2-7
CASSLNTGRGEQYF
TGTGCCAGCAGCCTAAACACGGGCAGGGGTGAGCAGTACTTC
>TRBD2|-|TRBV7-9|TRBJ2-2
CASSHQSGGPNTGELFF
TGCGCCAGCAGCCACCAAAGCGGGGGGCCGAACACCGGGGAGCTGTTTTTT
>-|-|TRBV24-1|TRBJ2-3
CATSEGGTTGGSTDTQYF
TGTGCCACCAGTGAGGGGGGGACAACAGGAGGGAGCACAGATACGCAGTATTTT
>-|-|TRBV7-8|TRBJ1-2
CASSLAGGADKRYTF
TGTGCCAGCAGCTTGGCGGGAGGCGCCGATAAGCGCTATACCTTC
>-|-|TRBV7-1|TRBJ2-1
CASSSIDPRDSRYNEQFF
TGTGCCAGCAGCTCAATCGACCCCCGGGACTCCCGCTACAATGAGCAGTTCTTC
>-|many|TRBV6-1|TRBJ1-2
CASTRMGSNGYTF
TGTGCCAGCACCCGCATGGGGTCGAATGGCTACACCTTC
>-|-|TRBV9|TRBJ2-6
CASSLADRYEANVLTF
TGTGCCAGCAGCTTGGCGGATAGGTACGAGGCAAACGTCCTGACTTTC
>-|-|TRBV14|TRBJ1-1
CASSWGQGANYGSFF
-
>-|-|TRBV24-1|TRBJ1-2
CATSDTTGHGYTF
TGTGCCACCAGTGATACTACAGGGCATGGCTACACCTTC
>-|-|TRBV2|TRBJ2-3
CASSEHNQPHNLYF
TGTGCCAGCAGCGAACATAATCAGCCCCATAATTTGTATTTT
>-|few|TRBV25-1|TRBJ1-4
CASRIPRAADEKLFF
TGTGCCAGCAGGATCCCCAGGGCGGCCGATGAAAAATTGTTTTTT
>-|-|TRBV5-4|TRBJ1-2
CASSFTMEGSYGYTF
TGTGCCAGCAGCTTTACTATGGAGGGGAGCTATGGCTACACCTTC
>-|once|TRBV7-8|TRBJ1-2
CASSLDTGAIGRYTF
TGTGCCAGCAGCTTAGATACCGGAGCGATCGGTCGTTACACCTTC
>TRBD1|-|TRBV7-9|TRBJ1-2
CAGQGARETQFFGYTF
TGTGCCGGACAGGGGGCTAGGGAGACCCAGTTCTTCGGCTACACCTTC
>TRBD1|-|TRBV7-3|TRBJ1-6
CASSSRDRGNSPLHF
TGTGCCAGCAGCTCACGGGACAGGGGCAATTCACCCCTCCACTTT
>-|-|TRBV11-3|TRBJ2-1
CASSIDLKGGNEQFF
TGTGCCAGCAGCATAGATCTGAAAGGGGGGAATGAGCAGTTCTTC
>-|-|TRBV7-2|TRBJ2-1
CASIDQRSRESYEQFF
TGTGCCAGCATCGATCAAAGAAGCCGGGAGAGCTACGAGCAGTTCTTC
>TRBD1|-|TRBV20-1|TRBJ2-7
CSAQDRDRGDYEQYF
TGCAGTGCACAGGATCGGGACAGGGGCGATTACGAGCAGTACTTC
>-|-|TRBV7-8|TRBJ2-3
CASSFHPGRAAQYF
TGTGCCAGCAGCTTTCATCCAGGCCGGGCTGCGCAGTATTTT